This T cell receptor beta chain stems from a study of Graves' ophthalmopathy and Graves' hyperthyroidism. TCR beta CDR3 amplification used RNA transcripts. RT-PCR in the first round used HTBI primers; a second-round multiplex PCR followed. A single record per CDR3 protein comes from TCRdb applying MiXCR to the multiplex PCR reads. The sample yields 580,000 or so distinct CDR3 sequences, about 40% seen once. V lost 1 base and J 5 bases, leaving 13 bases between the germline ends. CDR1 and CDR2 from the germline V gene are DFQATT and SNEGSKA (reference sequence). The CDR3 has 14 residues. The study's findings and limits: Ophthalmopathy and stable hyperthyroidism were discriminated by a 13-signature model, with 87.88% sensitivity and about 84% specificity.

In its sample, this clonotype was seen once. Its antigen is unknown. This receptor was taken from an adult man with Graves' hyperthyroidism. The sample taken for sequencing was peripheral blood or thyroid tissue (not recorded which). The chain links TRBV20-1 to TRBJ2-3; D assignment may be TRBD1 or TRBD2 (5 bases each). CDR3 loop: CSARVGVNIDTQYF. The CDR3 nucleotides are TGCAGTGCTAGAGTGGGGGTGAACATAGATACGCAGTATTTT.